This T cell receptor (beta chain) was identified during a study of shared clonotypes between healthy human individuals. Germline V lookup: CDR1 MDHEN, CDR2 SYDVKM. The CDR3 spans 17 residues. CD45RO-negative cells were positively selected for CCR7, leaving out terminally differentiated effector memory CD45RA+ cells. The donors, all of them Caucasian adults, lived in Nashville, Tennessee. The method was immunoSEQ multiplex PCR; TCRdb's version includes in-frame clones alone and lacks a portion of them. The sample has roughly 850,000 clones, about 96% seen once. This receptor was obtained from a man aged 25 to 40 in good health. The rearrangement joins TRBV28 to TRBJ2-3; 12 bases agree with TRBD2. The sample was naive CD8+ T cells sorted from blood. CDR3 sequence: CGTSPLMTSGRPDTQYF. DNA of the CDR3: TGTGGAACAAGCCCCTTAATGACTAGCGGGAGACCAGATACGCAGTATTTT.